The 9 T cell receptor beta chains listed next were all sequenced from one sample in a study of blood T cell repertoires in COVID-19. Assay: immunoSEQ multiplex PCR; the TCRdb copy retains only in-frame clones and omits some. Of 240,000 or so clones listed, about 86% were seen once; the top ten hold 2.5% to 3.5%. Input material: PBMCs or T cells enriched from blood (not recorded which). Receptor source: a middle-aged woman with acute COVID-19.

This chain connects TRBV11-3 to TRBJ2-2; TRBD2 matches at 9 bases. This CDR3 has 16 amino acids. With V trimmed by 3 bases and J by 7 bases, 9 bases remained unmatched. Germline-derived CDR1 and CDR2 are SGHNT and YENEEA. CDR3 DNA: TGTGCCAGCAGCTTTGGTGTTAGCGGGAGCCACGGGGAGCTGTTTTTT. It is translated as CASSFGVSGSHGELFF.

The chain carries TRBV5-1 and TRBJ2-2; maybe TRBD2 (6 bases). Germline V gene data show CDR1 as SGHRS and CDR2 as YFSETQ. Trimming took off 1 base at V and 7 bases at J, with 11 bases between the two ends. The CDR3 runs 14 residues. DNA for the CDR3: TGCGCCAGCAGCTTGTCGGGAGTGGGCGGGGAGCTGTTTTTT. Its protein product is CASSLSGVGGELFF.

This sequence joins TRBV12-3 or TRBV12-4 and TRBJ1-5; no clear D gene. V lost 1 base, J lost 9 bases, and 7 bases lay in between. The CDR3 extends over 12 amino acids. The CDR3: CASSLGEAPQHF. The DNA of the CDR3 is TGTGCCAGCAGTTTAGGAGAAGCGCCCCAGCATTTT.

The CDR3 here is CASSHAGLAGAEQYF. For the CDR3, the DNA is TGCGCCAGCAGCCATGCGGGACTAGCGGGAGCCGAGCAGTACTTC. The chain joins TRBV4-1 to TRBJ2-7; the match to TRBD2 covers 14 bases. Trimming removed 3 bases from V and 6 bases from J; junction bases left unmatched: 4. Germline CDR1 is MGHRA and CDR2 is YSYEKL. The CDR3 consists of 15 residues.

The V and J genes are TRBV10-1 and TRBJ2-7; 8 nucleotides match TRBD2. The CDR3 is 14 residues long. The V segment lost 5 bases and the J segment 4 bases; nucleotides outside the gene matches: 7. CDR1 is WNHNN and CDR2 is SYGVQD in the germline V gene (reference sequence). The CDR3 nucleotides are TGCGCCAGCAGTCGACTAGCGAGTCCGTACGAGCAGTACTTC. It is translated as CASSRLASPYEQYF.

This clone has more than one count but fewer than ten. V and J are TRBV7-9 and TRBJ2-7; the match to TRBD1 covers 11 bases. V trimming: 1 base; J trimming: 3 bases; junction bases outside the gene matches: 2. The germline gives CDR1 SEHNR, CDR2 FQNEAQ (reference sequence). The CDR3 extends over 15 amino acids. This chain's CDR3 is CASSLGGTGGYEQYF. In nucleotides, the CDR3 is TGTGCCAGCAGCTTAGGGGGGACAGGGGGCTACGAGCAGTACTTC. Complete variable domain (other parts from reference TRBV7-9 and TRBJ2-7): DTGVSQNPRHKITKRGQNVTFRCDPISEHNRLYWYRQTLGQGPEFLTYFQNEAQLEKSRLLSDRFSAERPKGSFSTLEIQRTEQGDSAMYLCASSLGGTGGYEQYFGPGTRLTVT.

The V and J genes are TRBV5-1 and TRBJ1-1; possible D gene TRBD1, 6 bases. Germline loops: CDR1 SGHRS, CDR2 YFSETQ. The CDR3 runs 16 residues. Trimming took 1 base from V and 2 from J, leaving 15 bases between them. CDR3 residues: CASSLSLGQTNTEAFF. The DNA of the CDR3 is TGCGCCAGCAGCTTGTCGCTTGGACAGACTAACACTGAAGCTTTCTTT.

This clone was recorded once. The rearrangement joins TRBV18 to TRBJ2-7, with D tentatively TRBD2 (5 bases). The V gene's germline CDR1 is KGHSH and CDR2 LQKENI. The CDR3 is 13 amino acids. V lost 1 base and J 10 bases, leaving 14 bases between the germline ends. The CDR3 here is CASSPREGSKQYF. In DNA, the CDR3 is TGTGCCAGCTCACCACGCGAGGGTTCGAAACAGTACTTC.

This sequence joins TRBV12-3 or TRBV12-4 and TRBJ2-5; D gene unclear. V lost 7 bases and J 4 bases, leaving 10 bases between the germline ends. The CDR3 is 12 residues long. CDR3 residues: CASTLTGETQYF. The CDR3 region has the DNA TGTGCCAGCACCCTAACGGGAGAGACCCAGTACTTC.